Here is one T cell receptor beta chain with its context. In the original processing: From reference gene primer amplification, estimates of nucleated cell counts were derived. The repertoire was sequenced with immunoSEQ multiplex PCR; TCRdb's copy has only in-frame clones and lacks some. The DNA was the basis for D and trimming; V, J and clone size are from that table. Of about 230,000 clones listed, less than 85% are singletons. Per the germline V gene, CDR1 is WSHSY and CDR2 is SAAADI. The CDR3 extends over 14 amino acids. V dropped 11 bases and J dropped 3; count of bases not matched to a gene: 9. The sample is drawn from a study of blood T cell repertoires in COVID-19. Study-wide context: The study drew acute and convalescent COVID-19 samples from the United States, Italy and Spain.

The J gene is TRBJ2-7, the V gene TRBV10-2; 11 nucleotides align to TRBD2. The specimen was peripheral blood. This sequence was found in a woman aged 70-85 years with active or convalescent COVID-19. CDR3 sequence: CASSGTSGHYEQYF. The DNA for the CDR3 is TGCGCCTCCTCCGGGACTAGCGGACACTACGAGCAGTACTTC.